This TCR beta chain was profiled in a study of identical twins. General study findings and limits: The study based its conclusions on cross-sectional statistical analysis and did not follow the same donors. The abundant beta clonotypes from cord blood had fewer insertions, and memory repertoires had none of this. Out-of-frame alpha sequences shared by twins showed excess low generation probability.

This clonotype was seen repeatedly, ten times or more. The antigen remains unidentified. Germline values: CDR1 MNHEY, CDR2 SVGEGT. V lost 9 bases and J lost 10; bases outside the gene matches: 3. The CDR3 length is 10 residues. TCRdb fed the 5' RACE reads into MiXCR, producing one record per CDR3 protein. The data hold 350,000 to 450,000 distinct CDR3 sequences, with 18% observed a single time. The receptor's source is a man aged 50 or older in good health. The rearrangement joins TRBV6-2 or TRBV6-3 to TRBJ2-1; 7 bases line up with TRBD2. The sequencing input was naive T cells sorted from blood. CDR3 in DNA: TGTGCCAGTTGGGGGGGGGAGCAGTTCTTC. Its translation: CASWGGEQFF.